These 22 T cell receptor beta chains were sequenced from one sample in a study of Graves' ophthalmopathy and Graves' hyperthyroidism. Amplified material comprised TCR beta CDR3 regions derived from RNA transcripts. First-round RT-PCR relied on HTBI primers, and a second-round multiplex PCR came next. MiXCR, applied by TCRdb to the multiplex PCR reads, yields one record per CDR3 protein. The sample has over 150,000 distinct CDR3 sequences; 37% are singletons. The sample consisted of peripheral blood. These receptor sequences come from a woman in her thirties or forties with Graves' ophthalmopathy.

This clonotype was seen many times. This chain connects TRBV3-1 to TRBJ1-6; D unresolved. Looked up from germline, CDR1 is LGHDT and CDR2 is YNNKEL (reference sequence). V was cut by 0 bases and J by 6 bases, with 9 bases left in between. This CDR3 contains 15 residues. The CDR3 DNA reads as TGTGCCAGCAGCCAAGATCTAACAGCTAATTCACCCCTCCACTTT. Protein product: CASSQDLTANSPLHF.

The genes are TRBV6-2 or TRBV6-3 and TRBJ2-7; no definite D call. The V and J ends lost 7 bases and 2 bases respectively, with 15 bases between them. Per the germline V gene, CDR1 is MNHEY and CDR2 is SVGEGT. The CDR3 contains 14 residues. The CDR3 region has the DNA TGTGCCAGCACCCCAGCCGATGGAGCCTACGAGCAGTACTTC. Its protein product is CASTPADGAYEQYF.

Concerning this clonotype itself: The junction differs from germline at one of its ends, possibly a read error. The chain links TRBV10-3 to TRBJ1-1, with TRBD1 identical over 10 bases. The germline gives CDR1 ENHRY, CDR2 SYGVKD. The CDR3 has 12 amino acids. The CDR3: CAIRTGGGFVLF. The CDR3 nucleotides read TGTGCCATACGGACAGGGGGAGGATTTGTGCTCTTT.

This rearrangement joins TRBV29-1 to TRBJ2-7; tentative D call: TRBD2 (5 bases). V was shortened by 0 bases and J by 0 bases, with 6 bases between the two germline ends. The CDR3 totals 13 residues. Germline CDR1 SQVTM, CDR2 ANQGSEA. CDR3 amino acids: CSVEDRGSYEQYF. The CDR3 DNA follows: TGCAGCGTTGAAGATCGGGGCTCCTACGAGCAGTACTTC.

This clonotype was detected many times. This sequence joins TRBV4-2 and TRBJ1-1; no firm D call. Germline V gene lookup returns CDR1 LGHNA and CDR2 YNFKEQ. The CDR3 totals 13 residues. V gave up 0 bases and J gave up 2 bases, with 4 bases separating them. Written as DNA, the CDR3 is TGTGCCAGCAGCCAAGAAAGAAACACTGAAGCTTTCTTT. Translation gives CASSQERNTEAFF.

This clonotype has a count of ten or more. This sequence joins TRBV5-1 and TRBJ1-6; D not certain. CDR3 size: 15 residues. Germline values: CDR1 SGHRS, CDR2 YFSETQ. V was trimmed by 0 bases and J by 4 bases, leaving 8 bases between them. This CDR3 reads CASSLETVYNSPLHF. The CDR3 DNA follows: TGCGCCAGCAGCTTGGAGACGGTATATAATTCACCCCTCCACTTT. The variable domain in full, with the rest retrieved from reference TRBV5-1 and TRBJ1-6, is KAGVTQTPRYLIKTRGQQVTLSCSPISGHRSVSWYQQTPGQGLQFLFEYFSETQRNKGNFPGRFSGRQFSNSRSEMNVSTLELGDSALYLCASSLETVYNSPLHFGNGTRLTVT.

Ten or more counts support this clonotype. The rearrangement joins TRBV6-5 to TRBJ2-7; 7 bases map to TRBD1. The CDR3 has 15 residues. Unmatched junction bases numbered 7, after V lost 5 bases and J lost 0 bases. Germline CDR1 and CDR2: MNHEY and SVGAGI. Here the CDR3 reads CASSIQTGSSYEQYF. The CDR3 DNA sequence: TGTGCCAGCAGTATTCAGACAGGGAGCTCCTACGAGCAGTACTTC.

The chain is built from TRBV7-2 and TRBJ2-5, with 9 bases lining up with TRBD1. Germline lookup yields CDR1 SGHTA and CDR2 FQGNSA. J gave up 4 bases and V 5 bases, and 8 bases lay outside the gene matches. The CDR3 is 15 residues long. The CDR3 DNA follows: TGTGCCAGCAGCAGCGACAGGGGGGTACTAGAGACCCAGTACTTC. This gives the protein CASSSDRGVLETQYF.

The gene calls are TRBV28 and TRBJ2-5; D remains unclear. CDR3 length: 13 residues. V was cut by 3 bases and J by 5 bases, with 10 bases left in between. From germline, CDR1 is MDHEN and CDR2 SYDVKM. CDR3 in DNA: TGTGCCAGCAGTTTTCGCACTGGGGAGACCCAGTACTTC. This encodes CASSFRTGETQYF.

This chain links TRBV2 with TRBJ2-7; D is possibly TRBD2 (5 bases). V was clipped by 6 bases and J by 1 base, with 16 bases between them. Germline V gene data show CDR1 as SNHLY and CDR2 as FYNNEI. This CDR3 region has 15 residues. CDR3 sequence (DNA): TGTGCCAGCAGCGCAAAAGAGGGAATTTCCTACGAGCAGTACTTC. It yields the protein CASSAKEGISYEQYF.

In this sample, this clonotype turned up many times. The CDR3 DNA sequence: TGTGCCAGCAGTACGGACAGGGCCTTCTATGGCTACACCTTC. As protein: CASSTDRAFYGYTF. The rearrangement links TRBV6-5 to TRBJ1-2; TRBD1 aligns across 8 bases. Germline CDR1 reads MNHEY; CDR2 reads SVGAGI. This CDR3 contains 14 residues. Losses at the gene ends were 5 bases for V and 4 bases for J; bases not matched to a gene: 6.

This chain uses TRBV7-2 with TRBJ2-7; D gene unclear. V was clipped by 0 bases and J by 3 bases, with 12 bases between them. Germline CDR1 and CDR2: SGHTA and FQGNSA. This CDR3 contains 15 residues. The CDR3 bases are TGTGCCAGCAGCTTAGCGGCCTCAACCGGCTACGAGCAGTACTTC. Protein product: CASSLAASTGYEQYF.

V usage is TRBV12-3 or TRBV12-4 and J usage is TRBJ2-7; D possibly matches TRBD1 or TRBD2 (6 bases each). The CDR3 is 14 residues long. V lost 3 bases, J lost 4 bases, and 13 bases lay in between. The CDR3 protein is CASSFISGAYEQYF. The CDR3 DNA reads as TGTGCCAGCAGTTTCATCTCGGGGGCTTACGAGCAGTACTTC.

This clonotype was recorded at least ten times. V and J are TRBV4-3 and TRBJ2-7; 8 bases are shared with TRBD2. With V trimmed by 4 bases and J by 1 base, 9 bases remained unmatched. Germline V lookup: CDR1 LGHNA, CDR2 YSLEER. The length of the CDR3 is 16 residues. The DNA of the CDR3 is TGCGCCAGCAGCCGAGATCATAGCGGGGAGTCCTACGAGCAGTACTTC. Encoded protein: CASSRDHSGESYEQYF.

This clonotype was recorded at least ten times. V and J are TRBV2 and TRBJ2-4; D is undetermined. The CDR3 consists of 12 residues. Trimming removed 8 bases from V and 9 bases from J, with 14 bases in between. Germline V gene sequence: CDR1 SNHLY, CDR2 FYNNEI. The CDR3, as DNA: TGTGCCAGCGATAAAGGGTCGGGCATTCAGTACTTC. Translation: CASDKGSGIQYF.

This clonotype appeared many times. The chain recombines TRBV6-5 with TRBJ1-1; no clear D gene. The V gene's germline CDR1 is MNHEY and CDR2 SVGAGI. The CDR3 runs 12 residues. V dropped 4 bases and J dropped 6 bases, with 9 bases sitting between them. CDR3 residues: CASSSLGAEAFF. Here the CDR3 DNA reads TGTGCCAGCAGTTCCCTCGGCGCTGAAGCTTTCTTT.

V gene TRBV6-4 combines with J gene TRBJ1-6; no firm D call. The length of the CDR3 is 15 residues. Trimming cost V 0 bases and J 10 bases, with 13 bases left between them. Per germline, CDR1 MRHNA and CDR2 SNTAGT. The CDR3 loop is CASSDSGFSRSPLHF. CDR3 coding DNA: TGTGCCAGCAGTGACTCAGGGTTTTCAAGGTCACCCCTCCACTTT.

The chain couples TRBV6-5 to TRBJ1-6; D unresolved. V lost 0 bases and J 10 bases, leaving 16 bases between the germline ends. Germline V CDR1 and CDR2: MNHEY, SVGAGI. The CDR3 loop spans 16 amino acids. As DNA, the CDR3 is TGTGCCAGCAGTTACTCCCCTTTTCAGCCGTCGTCACCCCTCCACTTT. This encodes CASSYSPFQPSSPLHF.

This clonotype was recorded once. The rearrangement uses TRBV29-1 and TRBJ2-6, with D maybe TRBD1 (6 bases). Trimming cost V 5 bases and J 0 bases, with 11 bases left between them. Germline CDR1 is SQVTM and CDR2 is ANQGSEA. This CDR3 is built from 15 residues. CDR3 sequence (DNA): TGCAGCGTTATACAGGGAAACTCTGGGGCCAACGTCCTGACTTTC. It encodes CSVIQGNSGANVLTF.

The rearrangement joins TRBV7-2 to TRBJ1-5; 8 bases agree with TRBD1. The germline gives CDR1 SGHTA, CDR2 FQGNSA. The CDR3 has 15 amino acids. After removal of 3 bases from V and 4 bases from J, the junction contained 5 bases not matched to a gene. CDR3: CASSFQQGGNQPQHF. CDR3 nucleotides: TGTGCCAGCAGCTTCCAACAGGGGGGTAATCAGCCCCAGCATTTT.

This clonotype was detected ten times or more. CDR3 protein: CASTIIGDGGSPLHF. CDR3 nucleotide sequence: TGTGCCAGCACCATTATCGGGGACGGTGGTTCACCCCTCCACTTT. The chain carries TRBV7-2 and TRBJ1-6; TRBD1 might be the D (5 bases). The CDR3 is 15 residues long. The germline V gene encodes CDR1 SGHTA and CDR2 FQGNSA. The V end lost 7 bases, the J end lost 9 bases, and 19 bases lay between the germline ends.

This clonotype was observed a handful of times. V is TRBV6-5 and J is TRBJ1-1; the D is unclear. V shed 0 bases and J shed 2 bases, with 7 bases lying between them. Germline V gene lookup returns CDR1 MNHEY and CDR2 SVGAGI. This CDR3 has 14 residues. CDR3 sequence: CASSYSGYNTEAFF. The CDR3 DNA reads TGTGCCAGCAGTTACTCTGGGTATAACACTGAAGCTTTCTTT.